Below are 11 T cell receptor beta chains sequenced from a single sample in a study of patients and donors after allogeneic stem cell transplantation. TCRdb used MiXCR to reprocess the RT-PCR reads, holding one entry per CDR3 protein. The sample lists approximately 170,000 distinct CDR3 sequences; roughly 22% were seen once. The sequencing sample was made of blood, either unsorted or a sorted T cell fraction (not recorded which). Receptors were obtained from a human donor who was either an allogeneic HSCT recipient or a stem cell or donor lymphocyte infusion donor (not recorded which). It is not recorded whose cells these are; they may come from a transplant donor.

J is TRBJ2-4 and V is TRBV6-1; 8 nucleotides match TRBD1. Germline V CDR1 and CDR2: MNHNS, SASEGT. The V segment lost 5 bases and the J segment 8 bases; nucleotides outside the gene matches: 8. The CDR3 is made up of 14 amino acids. The CDR3 nucleotides read TGTGCCAGCAGTCTAATCAGGGGGCTGGACATTCAGTACTTC. This gives the protein CASSLIRGLDIQYF.

The chain has TRBV28 and TRBJ2-7, with D unclear. CDR1 is MDHEN and CDR2 is SYDVKM in the germline V gene. The CDR3 is 10 residues long. The V and J ends lost 5 bases and 2 bases respectively, with 1 base between them. The DNA for the CDR3 is TGTGCCAGCAGTGCCTACGAGCAGTACTTC. The encoded protein is CASSAYEQYF.

This clonotype was recorded a few times. CDR3 bases: TGTGCCAGCAGCTTGTACAATAGCAATCAGCCCCAGCATTTT. Its protein is CASSLYNSNQPQHF. The chain couples TRBV5-5 to TRBJ1-5, with D unresolved. This CDR3 spans 14 amino acids. The germline V gene has CDR1 SGHKS and CDR2 YYEKEE (reference sequence). V lost 1 base and J 0 bases, leaving 5 bases between the germline ends.

This clonotype was counted a few times. The genes are TRBV19 and TRBJ1-1; unclear D gene. Per germline, CDR1 LNHDA and CDR2 SQIVND (reference sequence). The germline V and J ends were trimmed by 1 base and 4 bases, with 7 bases remaining between them. CDR3 length: 13 amino acids. The CDR3 DNA sequence: TGTGCCAGTAGTATAGGGCGTACCACTGAAGCTTTCTTT. It specifies CASSIGRTTEAFF.

In this sample, this clonotype turned up a few times. The chain uses TRBV10-3 and TRBJ1-4, with D possibly being TRBD1 (5 bases). With 2 bases removed from V and 6 bases from J, the gap between germline ends came to 10 bases. The CDR3 runs 14 residues. Germline V CDR1 and CDR2: ENHRY, SYGVKD. CDR3 sequence reads: CAISERQLDEKLFF. CDR3 nucleotides: TGTGCCATCAGTGAGAGACAGTTAGATGAAAAACTGTTTTTT.

This clonotype has more than one count but fewer than ten. The V and J genes are TRBV20-1 and TRBJ2-5; D remains ambiguous. This CDR3 contains 11 residues. Germline assignment: CDR1 DFQATT and CDR2 SNEGSKA (reference sequence). Trimming shortened V by 3 bases and J by 0 bases, and 2 bases separated the two germline ends. The CDR3 sequence is CSASDQETQYF. The CDR3 nucleotides are TGCAGTGCTAGTGACCAAGAGACCCAGTACTTC.

The rearrangement links TRBV3-1 to TRBJ2-1; D is perhaps TRBD1 or TRBD2 (5 bases each). The CDR3 totals 14 residues. V dropped 1 base and J dropped 4 bases, with 8 bases sitting between them. Germline CDR1 LGHDT, CDR2 YNNKEL (reference sequence). The CDR3 DNA sequence: TGTGCCAGCAGCCAAGCGGGGCATTACAATGAGCAGTTCTTC. Translation gives CASSQAGHYNEQFF.

The chain combines TRBV5-1 with TRBJ1-1, with D uncertain. CDR3 length: 13 residues. Trimming took off 1 base at V and 5 bases at J, with 9 bases between the two ends. The germline gives CDR1 SGHRS, CDR2 YFSETQ. Here the CDR3 reads CASSLPSGTEAFF. CDR3 nucleotide sequence: TGCGCCAGCAGCTTGCCCTCCGGGACTGAAGCTTTCTTT.

CDR3 sequence: CASSQVVCCGNQPQHF. CDR3 sequence (DNA): TGTGCCAGCAGCCAAGTGGTCTGTTGTGGCAATCAGCCCCAGCATTTT. This chain uses TRBV14 with TRBJ1-5, with D unresolved. This CDR3 is 16 amino acids long. V shed 1 base and J shed 2 bases, with 12 bases lying between them. Germline V lookup: CDR1 SGHDN, CDR2 FVKESK. The full variable domain, rest sourced from reference TRBV14 and TRBJ1-5, is EAGVTQFPSHSVIEKGQTVTLRCDPISGHDNLYWYRRVMGKEIKFLLHFVKESKQDESGMPNNRFLAERTGGTYSTLKVQPAELEDSGVYFCASSQVVCCGNQPQHFGDGTRLSIL.

The chain combines TRBV10-3 with TRBJ1-2; 8 positions match TRBD1. The V segment lost 3 bases and the J segment 0 bases; nucleotides outside the gene matches: 3. The CDR3 is made up of 15 amino acids. Germline-derived CDR1 and CDR2 are ENHRY and SYGVKD. CDR3 sequence: CAISDGTGTNYGYTF. CDR3 DNA sequence: TGTGCCATCAGTGATGGGACAGGTACTAACTATGGCTACACCTTC.

This clonotype showed up many times. The chain uses TRBV6-2 or TRBV6-3 and TRBJ1-2, with 9 bases identical to TRBD1. With 2 bases clipped from V and 4 bases from J, the junction kept 8 bases outside the gene matches. The CDR3 has 16 amino acids. From germline, CDR1 is MNHEY and CDR2 SVGEGT. This chain's CDR3 is CASSYSSPGQGYGYTF. Here the CDR3 DNA reads TGTGCCAGCAGTTACAGCTCCCCGGGACAGGGCTATGGCTACACCTTC.